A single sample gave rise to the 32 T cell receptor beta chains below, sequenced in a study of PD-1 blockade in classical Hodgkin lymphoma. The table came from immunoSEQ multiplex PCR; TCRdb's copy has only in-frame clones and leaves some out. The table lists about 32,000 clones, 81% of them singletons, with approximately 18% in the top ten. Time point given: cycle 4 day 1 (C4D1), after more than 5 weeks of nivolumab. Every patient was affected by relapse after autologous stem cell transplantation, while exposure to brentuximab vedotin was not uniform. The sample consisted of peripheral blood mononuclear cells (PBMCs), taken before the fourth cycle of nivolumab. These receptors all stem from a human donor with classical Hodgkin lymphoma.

CDR3 DNA sequence: TGTGCCAGCAGCGTAGGCGGCGATACGCAGTATTTT. Translating it yields CASSVGGDTQYF. The gene calls are TRBV9 and TRBJ2-3; the D is unclear. Looked up from germline, CDR1 is SGDLS and CDR2 is YYNGEE. The V end lost 0 bases, the J end lost 6 bases, and 5 bases lay between the germline ends. The CDR3 sequence is 12 residues long.

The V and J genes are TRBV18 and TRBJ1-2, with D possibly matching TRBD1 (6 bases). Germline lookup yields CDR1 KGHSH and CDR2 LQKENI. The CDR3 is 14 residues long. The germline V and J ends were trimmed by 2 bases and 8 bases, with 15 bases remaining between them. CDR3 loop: CASSPGTLGTGYTF. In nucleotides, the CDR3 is TGTGCCAGCTCACCAGGGACACTCGGGACGGGCTACACCTTC.

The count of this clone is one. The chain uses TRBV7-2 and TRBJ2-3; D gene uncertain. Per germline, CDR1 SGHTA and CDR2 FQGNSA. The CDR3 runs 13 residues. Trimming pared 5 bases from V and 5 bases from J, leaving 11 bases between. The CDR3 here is CASSKVDQDTQYF. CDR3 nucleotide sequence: TGTGCCAGCAGCAAGGTGGATCAAGATACGCAGTATTTT.

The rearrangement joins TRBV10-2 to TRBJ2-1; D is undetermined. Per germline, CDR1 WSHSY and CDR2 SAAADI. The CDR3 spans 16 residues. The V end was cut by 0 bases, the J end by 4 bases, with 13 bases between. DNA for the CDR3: TGCGCCAGCAGTGAGTCTAGGCCAAACTTTTACAATGAGCAGTTCTTC. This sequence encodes CASSESRPNFYNEQFF.

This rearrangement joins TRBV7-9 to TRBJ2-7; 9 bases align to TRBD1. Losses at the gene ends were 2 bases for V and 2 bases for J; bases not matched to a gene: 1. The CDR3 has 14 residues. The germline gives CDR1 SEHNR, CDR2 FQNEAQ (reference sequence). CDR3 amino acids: CASSLTGGTYEQYF. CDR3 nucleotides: TGTGCCAGCAGCTTAACAGGGGGCACCTACGAGCAGTACTTC.

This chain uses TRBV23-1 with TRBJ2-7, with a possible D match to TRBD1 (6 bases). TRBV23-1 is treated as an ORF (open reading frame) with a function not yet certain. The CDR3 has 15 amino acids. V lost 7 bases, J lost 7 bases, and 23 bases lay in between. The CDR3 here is CASTQSPVRGWEQYV. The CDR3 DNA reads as TGCGCCAGCACCCAATCCCCCGTAAGGGGGTGGGAGCAGTACGTC.

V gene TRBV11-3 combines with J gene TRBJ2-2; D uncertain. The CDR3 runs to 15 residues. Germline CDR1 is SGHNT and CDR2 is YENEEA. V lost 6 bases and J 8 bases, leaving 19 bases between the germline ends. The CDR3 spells CASSRNGVAPGELFF. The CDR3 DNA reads TGTGCCAGCAGTCGAAATGGAGTAGCTCCTGGGGAGCTGTTTTTT.

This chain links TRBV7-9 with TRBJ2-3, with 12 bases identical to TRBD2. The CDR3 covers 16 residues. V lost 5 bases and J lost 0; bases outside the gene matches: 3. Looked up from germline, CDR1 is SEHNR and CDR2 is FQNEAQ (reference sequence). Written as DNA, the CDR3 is TGTGCCAGCAGCCCGGGGACTAGCGGGAGCACAGATACGCAGTATTTT. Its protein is CASSPGTSGSTDTQYF.

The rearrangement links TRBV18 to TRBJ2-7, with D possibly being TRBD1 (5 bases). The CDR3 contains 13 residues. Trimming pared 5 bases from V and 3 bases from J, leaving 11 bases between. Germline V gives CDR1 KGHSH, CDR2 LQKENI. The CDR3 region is CASSAREVYEQYF. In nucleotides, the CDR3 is TGTGCCAGCTCAGCCAGGGAAGTCTACGAGCAGTACTTC.

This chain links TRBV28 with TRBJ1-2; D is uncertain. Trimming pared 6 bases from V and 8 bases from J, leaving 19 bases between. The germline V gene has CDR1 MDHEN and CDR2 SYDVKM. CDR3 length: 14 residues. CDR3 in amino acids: CASSLIPAEGGYTF. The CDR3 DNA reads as TGTGCCAGCAGCCTCATACCTGCTGAGGGCGGCTACACCTTC.

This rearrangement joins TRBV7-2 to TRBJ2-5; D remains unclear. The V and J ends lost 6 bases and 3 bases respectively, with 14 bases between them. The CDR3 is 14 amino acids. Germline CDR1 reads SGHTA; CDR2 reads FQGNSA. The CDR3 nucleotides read TGTGCCAGCAGAACTTACACTGGGGAAGAGACCCAGTACTTC. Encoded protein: CASRTYTGEETQYF.

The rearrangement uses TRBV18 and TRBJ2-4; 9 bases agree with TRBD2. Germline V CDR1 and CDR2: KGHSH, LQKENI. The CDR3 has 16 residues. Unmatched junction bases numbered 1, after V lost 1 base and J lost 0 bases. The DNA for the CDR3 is TGTGCCAGCTCACCACTAGCGGGAGTAGCCAAAAACATTCAGTACTTC. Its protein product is CASSPLAGVAKNIQYF.

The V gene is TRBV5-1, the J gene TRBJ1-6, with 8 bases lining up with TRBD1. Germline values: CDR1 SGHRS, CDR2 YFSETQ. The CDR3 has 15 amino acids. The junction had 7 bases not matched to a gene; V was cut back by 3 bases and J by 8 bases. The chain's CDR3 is CASSSLQGGYSPLHF. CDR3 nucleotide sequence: TGCGCCAGCAGCTCTTTACAGGGGGGTTATTCACCCCTCCACTTT.

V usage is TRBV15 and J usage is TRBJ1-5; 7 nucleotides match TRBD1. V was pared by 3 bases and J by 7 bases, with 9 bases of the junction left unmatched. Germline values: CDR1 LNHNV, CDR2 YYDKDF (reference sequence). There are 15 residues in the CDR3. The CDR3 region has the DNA TGTGCCACCAGCAGGCGACAGGGAGGGAACCAGCCCCAGCATTTT. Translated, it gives CATSRRQGGNQPQHF.

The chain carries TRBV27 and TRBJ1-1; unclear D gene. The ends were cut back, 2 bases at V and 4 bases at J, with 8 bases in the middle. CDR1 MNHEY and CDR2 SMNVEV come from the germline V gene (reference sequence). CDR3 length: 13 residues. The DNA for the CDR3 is TGTGCCAGCAGTTTACGGGTGGGCACTGAAGCTTTCTTT. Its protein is CASSLRVGTEAFF.

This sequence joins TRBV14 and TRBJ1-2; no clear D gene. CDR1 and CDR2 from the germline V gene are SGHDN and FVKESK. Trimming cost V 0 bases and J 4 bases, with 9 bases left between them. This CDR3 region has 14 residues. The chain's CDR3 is CASSQDPGTYGYTF. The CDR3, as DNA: TGTGCCAGCAGCCAAGATCCAGGAACCTATGGCTACACCTTC.

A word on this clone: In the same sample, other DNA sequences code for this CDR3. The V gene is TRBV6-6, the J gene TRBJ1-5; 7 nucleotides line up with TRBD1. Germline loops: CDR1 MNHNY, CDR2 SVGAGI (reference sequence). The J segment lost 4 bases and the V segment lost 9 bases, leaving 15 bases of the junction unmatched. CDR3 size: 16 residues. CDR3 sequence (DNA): TGTGCCAGTAGGGCCCGGGGGACAGACCAAAATCAGCCCCAGCATTTT. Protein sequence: CASRARGTDQNQPQHF.

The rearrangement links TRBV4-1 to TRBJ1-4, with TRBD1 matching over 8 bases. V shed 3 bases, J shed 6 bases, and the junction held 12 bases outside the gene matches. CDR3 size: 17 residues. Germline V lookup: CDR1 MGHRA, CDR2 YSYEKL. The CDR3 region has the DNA TGCGCCAGCAGCCAGAGTCGAGGACAGGGCCGAGATGAAAAACTGTTTTTT. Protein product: CASSQSRGQGRDEKLFF.

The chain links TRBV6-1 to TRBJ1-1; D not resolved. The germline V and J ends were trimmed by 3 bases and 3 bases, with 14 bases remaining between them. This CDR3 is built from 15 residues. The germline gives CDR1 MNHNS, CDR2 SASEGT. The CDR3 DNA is TGTGCCAGCAGTGAGTCTGAGGGTTCGCACACTGAAGCTTTCTTT. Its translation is CASSESEGSHTEAFF.

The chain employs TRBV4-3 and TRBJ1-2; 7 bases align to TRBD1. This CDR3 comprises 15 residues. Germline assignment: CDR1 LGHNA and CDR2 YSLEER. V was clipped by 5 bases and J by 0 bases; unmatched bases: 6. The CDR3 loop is CASSEGRGSNYGYTF. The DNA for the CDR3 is TGCGCCAGCAGCGAGGGCAGGGGGTCTAACTATGGCTACACCTTC.

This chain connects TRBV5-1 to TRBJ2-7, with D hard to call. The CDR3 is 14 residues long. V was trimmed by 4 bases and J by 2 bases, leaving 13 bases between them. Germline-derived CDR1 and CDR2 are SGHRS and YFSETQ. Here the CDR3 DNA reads TGCGCCAGCAGCACGCGTGGCGGTCCCTACGAGCAGTACTTC. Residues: CASSTRGGPYEQYF.

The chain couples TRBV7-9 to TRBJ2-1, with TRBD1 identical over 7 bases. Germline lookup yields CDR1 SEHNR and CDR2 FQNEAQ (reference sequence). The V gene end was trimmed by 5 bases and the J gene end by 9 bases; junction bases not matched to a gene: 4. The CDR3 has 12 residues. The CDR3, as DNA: TGTGCCAGCAGCCGGACAGGATTTGAGCAGTTCTTC. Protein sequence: CASSRTGFEQFF. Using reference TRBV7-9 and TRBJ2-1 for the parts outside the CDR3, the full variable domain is DTGVSQNPRHKITKRGQNVTFRCDPISEHNRLYWYRQTLGQGPEFLTYFQNEAQLEKSRLLSDRFSAERPKGSFSTLEIQRTEQGDSAMYLCASSRTGFEQFFGPGTRLTVL.

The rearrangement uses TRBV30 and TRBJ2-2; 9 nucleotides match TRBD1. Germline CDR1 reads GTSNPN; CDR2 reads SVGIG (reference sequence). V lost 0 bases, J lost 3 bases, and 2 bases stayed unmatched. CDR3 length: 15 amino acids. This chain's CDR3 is CAWSVGDRDTGELFF. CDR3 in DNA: TGTGCCTGGAGTGTAGGGGACAGGGACACCGGGGAGCTGTTTTTT.

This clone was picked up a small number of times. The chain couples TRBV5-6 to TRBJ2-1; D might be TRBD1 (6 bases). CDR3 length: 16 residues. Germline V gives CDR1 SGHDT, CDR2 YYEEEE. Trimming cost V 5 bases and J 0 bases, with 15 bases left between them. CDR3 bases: TGTGCCAGCAGAAGAGGGGGTACCCTCTCCTACAATGAGCAGTTCTTC. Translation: CASRRGGTLSYNEQFF.

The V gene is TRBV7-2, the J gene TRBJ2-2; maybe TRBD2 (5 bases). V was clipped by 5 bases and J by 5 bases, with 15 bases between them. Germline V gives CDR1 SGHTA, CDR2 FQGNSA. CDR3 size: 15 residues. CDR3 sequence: CASSKASGGTGELFF. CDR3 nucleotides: TGTGCCAGCAGCAAGGCCTCCGGCGGGACCGGGGAGCTGTTTTTT.

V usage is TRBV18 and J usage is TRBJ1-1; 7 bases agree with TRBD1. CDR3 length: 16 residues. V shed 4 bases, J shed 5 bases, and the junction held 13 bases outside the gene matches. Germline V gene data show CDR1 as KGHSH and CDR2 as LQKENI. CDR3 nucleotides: TGTGCCAGCTCACAAACTTACAGGGGCGGAGGGACTGAAGCTTTCTTT. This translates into CASSQTYRGGGTEAFF.

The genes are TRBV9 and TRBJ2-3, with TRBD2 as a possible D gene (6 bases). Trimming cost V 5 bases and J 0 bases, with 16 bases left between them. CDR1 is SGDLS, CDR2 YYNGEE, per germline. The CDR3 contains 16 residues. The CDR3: CASSPSGRPSTDTQYF. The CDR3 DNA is TGTGCCAGCAGTCCTTCCGGGAGACCGAGCACAGATACGCAGTATTTT.

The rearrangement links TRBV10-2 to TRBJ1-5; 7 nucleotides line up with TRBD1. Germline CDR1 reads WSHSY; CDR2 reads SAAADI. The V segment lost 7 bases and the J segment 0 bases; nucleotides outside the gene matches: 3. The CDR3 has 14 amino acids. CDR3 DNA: TGCGCCAGCAAGGGGACAGCTAGCAATCAGCCCCAGCATTTT. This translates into CASKGTASNQPQHF.

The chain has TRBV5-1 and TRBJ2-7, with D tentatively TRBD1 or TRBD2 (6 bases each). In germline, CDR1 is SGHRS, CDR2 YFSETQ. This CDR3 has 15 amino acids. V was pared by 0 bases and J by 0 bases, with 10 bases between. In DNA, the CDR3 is TGCGCCAGCAGCTTGGCAGGGGAGGCCTCCTACGAGCAGTACGTC. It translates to CASSLAGEASYEQYV.

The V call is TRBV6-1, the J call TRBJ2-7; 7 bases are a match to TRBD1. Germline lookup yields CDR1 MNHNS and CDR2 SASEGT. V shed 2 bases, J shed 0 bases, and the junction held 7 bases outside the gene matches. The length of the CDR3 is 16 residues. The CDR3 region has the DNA TGTGCCAGCAGTGAACCCGGACAGGTGAGCTCCTACGAGCAGTACTTC. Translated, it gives CASSEPGQVSSYEQYF.

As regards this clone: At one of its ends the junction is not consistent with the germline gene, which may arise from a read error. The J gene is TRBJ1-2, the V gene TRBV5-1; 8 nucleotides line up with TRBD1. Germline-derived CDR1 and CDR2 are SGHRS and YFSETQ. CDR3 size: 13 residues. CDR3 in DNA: TGTGCCAGCAGCTTGGACAGGGAGAGGGGCTACACCTTC. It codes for CASSLDRERGYTF. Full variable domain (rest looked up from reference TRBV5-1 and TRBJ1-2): KAGVTQTPRYLIKTRGQQVTLSCSPISGHRSVSWYQQTPGQGLQFLFEYFSETQRNKGNFPGRFSGRQFSNSRSEMNVSTLELGDSALYLCASSLDRERGYTFGSGTRLTVV.

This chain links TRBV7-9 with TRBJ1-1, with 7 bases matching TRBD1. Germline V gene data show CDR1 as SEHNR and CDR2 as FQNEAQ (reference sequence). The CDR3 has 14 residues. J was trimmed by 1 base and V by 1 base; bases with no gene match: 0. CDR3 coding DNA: TGTGCCAGCAGCTTAGACAGGGGGAACACTGAAGCTTTCTTT. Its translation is CASSLDRGNTEAFF. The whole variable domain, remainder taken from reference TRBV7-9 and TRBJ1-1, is DTGVSQNPRHKITKRGQNVTFRCDPISEHNRLYWYRQTLGQGPEFLTYFQNEAQLEKSRLLSDRFSAERPKGSFSTLEIQRTEQGDSAMYLCASSLDRGNTEAFFGQGTRLTVV.